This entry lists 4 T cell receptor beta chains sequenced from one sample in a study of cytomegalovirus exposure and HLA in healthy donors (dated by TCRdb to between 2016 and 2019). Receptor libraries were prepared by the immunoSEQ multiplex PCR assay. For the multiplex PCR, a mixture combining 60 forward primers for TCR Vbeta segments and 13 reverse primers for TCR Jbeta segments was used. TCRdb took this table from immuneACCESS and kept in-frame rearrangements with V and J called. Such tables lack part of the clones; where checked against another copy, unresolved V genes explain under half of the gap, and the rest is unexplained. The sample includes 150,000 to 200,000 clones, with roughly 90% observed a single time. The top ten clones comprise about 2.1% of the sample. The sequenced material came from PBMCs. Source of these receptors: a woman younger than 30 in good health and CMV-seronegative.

CDR3 loop: CASSTQGNQPQHF. The CDR3 region has the DNA TGTGCCAGCAGTACACAGGGAAATCAGCCCCAGCATTTT. V gene TRBV27 combines with J gene TRBJ1-5; possible D gene TRBD1, 6 bases. Between the trimmed V and J ends, which lost 5 bases and 4 bases, there was a span of 9 bases. The CDR3 is made up of 13 amino acids. In germline, CDR1 is MNHEY, CDR2 SMNVEV (reference sequence).

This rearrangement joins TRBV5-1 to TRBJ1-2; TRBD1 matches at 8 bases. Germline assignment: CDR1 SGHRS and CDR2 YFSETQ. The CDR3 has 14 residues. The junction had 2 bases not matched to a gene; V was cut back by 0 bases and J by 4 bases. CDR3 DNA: TGCGCCAGCAGCTTGGGGGACAGGATCTATGGCTACACCTTC. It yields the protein CASSLGDRIYGYTF.

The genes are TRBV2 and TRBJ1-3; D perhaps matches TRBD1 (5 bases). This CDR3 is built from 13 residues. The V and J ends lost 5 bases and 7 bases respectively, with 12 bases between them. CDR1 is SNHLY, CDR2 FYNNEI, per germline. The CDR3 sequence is CASSPGPGNTIYF. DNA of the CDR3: TGTGCCAGCAGTCCCGGCCCAGGGAACACCATATATTTT.

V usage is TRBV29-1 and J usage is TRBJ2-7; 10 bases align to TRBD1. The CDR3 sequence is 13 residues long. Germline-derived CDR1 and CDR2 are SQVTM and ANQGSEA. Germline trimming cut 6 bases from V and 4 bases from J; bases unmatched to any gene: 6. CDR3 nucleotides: TGCAGCGTCACCGGGACAGGGGCTTACGAGCAGTACTTC. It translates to CSVTGTGAYEQYF.